This TCR beta chain stems from a study of blood T cell repertoires in COVID-19. Study-wide context: The samples span acute and convalescent COVID-19 from the United States, Italy and Spain. In each case, the material was cDNA or gDNA derived from T cells, B-cell-depleted T cells, or PBMCs.

Seattle patient enrollment occurred during active infection, with longitudinal follow-up thereafter. Authors' processing steps: For nucleated cells, counts were estimated from reference gene primer amplification. The data were produced by immunoSEQ multiplex PCR, yet TCRdb's version contains in-frame clones alone and is incomplete. That table furnishes V, J and clone size, whereas the DNA furnished D and trimming. The sample lists roughly 160,000 clones; 70% to 90% were seen once. The sequence came from a woman of 80 years or more with COVID-19, enrolled during active disease. Specimen: peripheral blood.

In DNA, the CDR3 is TGTGCCAGCAGTTACTCAAAGCTAGCGGGAGTCGCCGGGGAGCTGTTTTTT. Translating gives CASSYSKLAGVAGELFF. J is TRBJ2-2 and V is TRBV6-2 or TRBV6-3, with 10 bases that match TRBD2. CDR1 is MNHEY, CDR2 SVGEGT, per germline. The CDR3 has 17 residues. Trimming at V came to 0 bases and at J to 6 bases, leaving 7 bases not matched to a gene.